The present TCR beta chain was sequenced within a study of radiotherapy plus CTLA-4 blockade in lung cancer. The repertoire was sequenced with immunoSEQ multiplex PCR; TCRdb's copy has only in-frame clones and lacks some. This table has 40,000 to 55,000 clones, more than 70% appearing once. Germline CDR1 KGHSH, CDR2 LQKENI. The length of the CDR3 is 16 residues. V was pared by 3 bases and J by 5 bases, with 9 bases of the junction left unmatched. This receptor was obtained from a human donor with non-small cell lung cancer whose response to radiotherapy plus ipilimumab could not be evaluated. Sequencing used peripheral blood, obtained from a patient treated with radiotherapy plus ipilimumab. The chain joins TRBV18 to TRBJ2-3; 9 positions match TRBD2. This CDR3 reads CASSPGLATLGDTQYF. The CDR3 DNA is TGTGCCAGCTCACCTGGACTAGCGACATTGGGAGATACGCAGTATTTT.